One sample yielded the 13 T cell receptor beta chains listed below, sequenced in a study of shared clonotypes between healthy human individuals. This table comes from immunoSEQ multiplex PCR, and its TCRdb copy is limited to in-frame clones, with some not included. The data show over 400,000 clones, 60% to 80% seen once. The sample consisted of PBMCs. These receptors originate from a woman aged 40-49 years in good health. Some clones in this sample may be carry-over from other donors' samples.

This clone showed up many times. The V and J genes are TRBV7-6 and TRBJ2-1; TRBD2 matches 7 bases. The CDR3 sequence is 16 residues long. V gave up 1 base and J gave up 4 bases; unmatched junction bases: 7. Germline assignment: CDR1 SGHVS and CDR2 FNYEAQ. For the CDR3, the DNA is TGTGCCAGCAGCTTAGTCGGTAGCGGGTATTACAATGAGCAGTTCTTC. It translates to CASSLVGSGYYNEQFF.

This clone was observed a few times. The V gene is TRBV19, the J gene TRBJ2-6, with 8 bases lining up with TRBD2. Germline V lookup: CDR1 LNHDA, CDR2 SQIVND (reference sequence). CDR3 length: 15 amino acids. Unmatched junction bases numbered 2, after V lost 7 bases and J lost 0 bases. CDR3 region: CASTGTSSGANVLTF. CDR3 nucleotide sequence: TGTGCCAGTACGGGGACTAGCTCTGGGGCCAACGTCCTGACTTTC.

The CDR3 loop reads CASSGTGTGNTIYF. The DNA for the CDR3 is TGTGCCAGCAGCGGGACAGGGACTGGAAACACCATATATTTT. The chain recombines TRBV2 with TRBJ1-3, with 9 bases aligning to TRBD1. J gave up 2 bases and V 6 bases, and 2 bases lay outside the gene matches. The germline V gene has CDR1 SNHLY and CDR2 FYNNEI. The CDR3 spans 14 residues.

V gene TRBV19 combines with J gene TRBJ1-1, with 10 positions matching TRBD1. With V trimmed by 5 bases and J by 0 bases, 6 bases remained unmatched. CDR1 and CDR2 from the germline V gene are LNHDA and SQIVND (reference sequence). This CDR3 is built from 16 residues. The CDR3 spells CASSPRDRGVNTEAFF. CDR3 DNA: TGTGCCAGTAGTCCCCGGGACAGGGGAGTGAACACTGAAGCTTTCTTT. Full variable domain (remainder filled in from reference TRBV19 and TRBJ1-1): DGGITQSPKYLFRKEGQNVTLSCEQNLNHDAMYWYRQDPGQGLRLIYYSQIVNDFQKGDIAEGYSVSREKKESFPLTVTSAQKNPTAFYLCASSPRDRGVNTEAFFGQGTRLTVV.

With respect to this clone: A much larger clone lies one base from this, so it may be a read error. This chain connects TRBV9 to TRBJ2-2, with D hard to call. Trimming removed 4 bases at V and 6 bases at J, with 7 bases between. The germline V gene encodes CDR1 SGDLS and CDR2 YYNGEE. The CDR3 length is 12 residues. This CDR3 reads CASSSHAGELFF. The CDR3 DNA reads as TGTGCCAGCAGCTCCCACGCCGGGGAGCTGTTTTTT.

About this clone: The germline gene is not matched at one end of the junction; a read error may be the cause. The chain recombines TRBV11-2 with TRBJ2-6; 9 positions agree with TRBD2. Per germline, CDR1 SGHAT and CDR2 FQNNGV. This CDR3 comprises 17 residues. The CDR3 coding sequence is TGTGCCAGCAACTTAGCGGGAGAGAAATCTGGGGCCAACGTCCTGACTTTC. Its protein is CASNLAGEKSGANVLTF.

The chain joins TRBV7-2 to TRBJ2-7, with TRBD2 as a possible D gene (7 bases). Germline values: CDR1 SGHTA, CDR2 FQGNSA. The CDR3 is made up of 15 amino acids. Trimming removed 0 bases from V and 6 bases from J, with 15 bases in between. The DNA for the CDR3 is TGTGCCAGCAGCTTAGCTGCGCGGGGGCTTGGCGAGCAGTACTTC. It specifies CASSLAARGLGEQYF.

V is TRBV2 and J is TRBJ2-1, with 11 bases lining up with TRBD2. V shed 6 bases and J 0 bases; nucleotides not matched to a gene: 10. The CDR3 runs to 18 residues. Germline V gene sequence: CDR1 SNHLY, CDR2 FYNNEI. Written as DNA, the CDR3 is TGTGCCAGCAGGGGAGAACTAGCGGGGGCCCCCTCCTACAATGAGCAGTTCTTC. Its protein is CASRGELAGAPSYNEQFF. Full variable domain (remainder filled in from reference TRBV2 and TRBJ2-1): EPEVTQTPSHQVTQMGQEVILRCVPISNHLYFYWYRQILGQKVEFLVSFYNNEISEKSEIFDDQFSVERPDGSNFTLKIRSTKLEDSAMYFCASRGELAGAPSYNEQFFGPGTRLTVL.

The rearrangement links TRBV5-6 to TRBJ2-7; D gene ambiguous. The CDR3 totals 14 residues. Germline V gives CDR1 SGHDT, CDR2 YYEEEE. The V and J ends lost 0 bases and 2 bases respectively, with 9 bases between them. In DNA form, the CDR3 reads TGTGCCAGCAGCTTGGTGGTGGGAACCTACGAGCAGTACTTC. It encodes CASSLVVGTYEQYF.

This chain connects TRBV11-3 to TRBJ2-7; perhaps TRBD1 as D (6 bases). The length of the CDR3 is 13 residues. Trimming took off 1 base at V and 10 bases at J, with 14 bases between the two ends. In germline, CDR1 is SGHNT, CDR2 YENEEA. The CDR3 nucleotides are TGTGCCAGCAGCTTAGTACAGGGCGGGCAACAGTACTTC. Amino acids: CASSLVQGGQQYF.

This rearrangement joins TRBV11-3 to TRBJ2-2, with 7 bases identical to TRBD2. CDR3 size: 13 residues. Trimming took 5 bases from V and 5 from J; bases not matched to a gene: 2. Germline CDR1 reads SGHNT; CDR2 reads YENEEA. As DNA, the CDR3 is TGTGCCAGCAGCCGGCGGGGGACCGGGGAGCTGTTTTTT. It yields the protein CASSRRGTGELFF.

The chain has TRBV5-1 and TRBJ1-5; no definite D call. Trimming removed 1 base from V and 2 bases from J, with 10 bases in between. Germline V lookup: CDR1 SGHRS, CDR2 YFSETQ. This CDR3 region has 15 residues. CDR3 sequence (DNA): TGCGCCAGCAGCTTGAACGGGGAAGGCAATCAGCCCCAGCATTTT. This gives the protein CASSLNGEGNQPQHF. The full variable domain, with the rest looked up from reference TRBV5-1 and TRBJ1-5, is KAGVTQTPRYLIKTRGQQVTLSCSPISGHRSVSWYQQTPGQGLQFLFEYFSETQRNKGNFPGRFSGRQFSNSRSEMNVSTLELGDSALYLCASSLNGEGNQPQHFGDGTRLSIL.

CDR3 loop: CASSERPGTGGETQYF. CDR3 in DNA: TGTGCCAGCAGTGAACGCCCGGGGACTGGCGGAGAGACCCAGTACTTC. The rearrangement links TRBV6-4 to TRBJ2-5; tentatively, D is TRBD2 (6 bases). Germline lookup yields CDR1 MRHNA and CDR2 SNTAGT. The CDR3 is 16 residues long. V was shortened by 3 bases and J by 4 bases, with 18 bases between the two germline ends.